These T cell receptor beta chains were read from a single sample in a study of blood T cell repertoires in COVID-19. Assay: immunoSEQ multiplex PCR; the TCRdb copy retains only in-frame clones and omits some. The repertoire consists of about 43,000 clones, with more than 75% occurring once and the leading ten covering more than 4%. Material for sequencing was peripheral blood. The receptors come from a human donor in a cohort sampled during active COVID-19. CDR3s include the opening cysteine and the closing phenylalanine or tryptophan. A D gene is named only where the DNA matches it firmly. Clone size appears in some rows only: once, few, many, or a class for an expanded clone.

v_call: TRBV28; clone_size: NA; cdr3_length: 16; j_call: TRBJ1-2; d_call: TRBD1; cdr3_aa: CASSLPLGQGGFGYTF; cdr3_nt: TGTGCCAGCAGTTTACCCCTGGGACAGGGGGGATTTGGCTACACCTTC
v_call: TRBV7-8; clone_size: NA; cdr3_length: 14; j_call: TRBJ1-1; d_call: NA; cdr3_aa: CASSLDPRGTEAFF; cdr3_nt: TGTGCCAGCAGCTTAGATCCCCGAGGGACTGAAGCTTTCTTT
v_call: TRBV5-4; clone_size: NA; cdr3_length: 14; j_call: TRBJ2-1; d_call: NA; cdr3_aa: CASSLEAGANEQFF; cdr3_nt: TGTGCCAGCAGCTTGGAGGCAGGGGCCAATGAGCAGTTCTTC
v_call: TRBV7-2; clone_size: once; cdr3_length: 13; j_call: TRBJ1-2; d_call: TRBD1; cdr3_aa: CASSRTGDYGYTF; cdr3_nt: TGTGCCAGCAGCCGGACAGGTGACTATGGCTACACCTTC
v_call: TRBV7-8; clone_size: NA; cdr3_length: 16; j_call: TRBJ2-3; d_call: NA; cdr3_aa: CASSLLPGTYTDTQYF; cdr3_nt: TGTGCCAGCAGCTTACTACCCGGGACTTACACAGATACGCAGTATTTT
v_call: TRBV13; clone_size: NA; cdr3_length: 18; j_call: TRBJ2-1; d_call: TRBD2; cdr3_aa: CASNKAPVTSGEYNEQFF; cdr3_nt: TGTGCCAGCAACAAAGCCCCCGTGACTAGCGGAGAATACAATGAGCAGTTCTTC
v_call: TRBV29-1; clone_size: NA; cdr3_length: 12; j_call: TRBJ2-1; d_call: NA; cdr3_aa: CSVNSGYNEQFF; cdr3_nt: TGCAGCGTGAACTCGGGGTACAATGAGCAGTTCTTC
v_call: TRBV19; clone_size: NA; cdr3_length: 14; j_call: TRBJ1-2; d_call: NA; cdr3_aa: CASSIGYGDYGYTF; cdr3_nt: TGTGCCAGTAGTATAGGGTACGGGGACTATGGCTACACCTTC
v_call: TRBV7-3; clone_size: few; cdr3_length: 14; j_call: TRBJ2-1; d_call: NA; cdr3_aa: CASSLTSAGGEQFF; cdr3_nt: TGTGCCAGCAGCTTAACGTCAGCGGGCGGTGAGCAGTTCTTC
v_call: TRBV7-7; clone_size: NA; cdr3_length: 16; j_call: TRBJ2-5; d_call: TRBD2; cdr3_aa: CASSLGLSGSLETQYF; cdr3_nt: TGTGCTAGCAGCTTAGGCCTTAGCGGGAGCTTAGAGACCCAGTACTTC
v_call: TRBV30; clone_size: NA; cdr3_length: 13; j_call: TRBJ2-5; d_call: TRBD1; cdr3_aa: CAWSIGGPETQYF; cdr3_nt: TGTGCCTGGAGTATAGGGGGCCCAGAGACCCAGTACTTC
v_call: TRBV27; clone_size: NA; cdr3_length: 15; j_call: TRBJ2-1; d_call: TRBD2; cdr3_aa: CASSTGTRPYNEQFF; cdr3_nt: TGTGCCAGCAGTACCGGGACTAGGCCCTACAATGAGCAGTTCTTC
v_call: TRBV28; clone_size: NA; cdr3_length: 16; j_call: TRBJ2-2; d_call: TRBD1; cdr3_aa: CASSLFGQANTGELFF; cdr3_nt: TGTGCCAGCAGTTTGTTTGGACAGGCGAACACCGGGGAGCTGTTTTTT
v_call: TRBV6-2/TRBV6-3; clone_size: NA; cdr3_length: 14; j_call: TRBJ1-1; d_call: NA; cdr3_aa: CASSYGQGYTEAFF; cdr3_nt: TGTGCCAGCAGTTACGGGCAGGGATACACTGAAGCTTTCTTT
v_call: TRBV29-1; clone_size: NA; cdr3_length: 12; j_call: TRBJ1-2; d_call: NA; cdr3_aa: CSTGDSYYGYTF; cdr3_nt: TGCAGCACTGGTGACAGCTACTATGGCTACACCTTC
v_call: TRBV28; clone_size: once; cdr3_length: 16; j_call: TRBJ2-1; d_call: TRBD2; cdr3_aa: CASSFRLAGVLNEQFF; cdr3_nt: TGTGCCAGCAGTTTTAGACTAGCGGGAGTACTGAATGAGCAGTTCTTC
v_call: TRBV27; clone_size: few; cdr3_length: 15; j_call: TRBJ1-2; d_call: TRBD1; cdr3_aa: CASSKNVGQLYGYTF; cdr3_nt: TGTGCCAGCAGCAAAAACGTGGGACAGCTCTATGGCTACACCTTC
v_call: TRBV3-1/TRBV3-2; clone_size: NA; cdr3_length: 14; j_call: TRBJ2-7; d_call: TRBD1; cdr3_aa: CASSQGQGPYEQYF; cdr3_nt: TGTGCCAGCAGCCAGGGACAGGGTCCCTACGAGCAGTACTTC
v_call: TRBV6-6; clone_size: NA; cdr3_length: 13; j_call: TRBJ2-2; d_call: NA; cdr3_aa: CASRESITGELFF; cdr3_nt: TGTGCCAGCAGGGAGTCTATAACCGGGGAGCTGTTTTTT
v_call: TRBV6-5; clone_size: NA; cdr3_length: 14; j_call: TRBJ1-2; d_call: NA; cdr3_aa: CASSQDQGIYGYTF; cdr3_nt: TGTGCCAGCAGTCAGGATCAGGGAATCTATGGCTACACCTTC
v_call: TRBV19; clone_size: NA; cdr3_length: 16; j_call: TRBJ2-5; d_call: TRBD1; cdr3_aa: CASSKRQGLDQETQYF; cdr3_nt: TGTGCCAGTAGTAAAAGACAGGGGTTGGACCAAGAGACCCAGTACTTC
v_call: TRBV5-6; clone_size: NA; cdr3_length: 15; j_call: TRBJ2-7; d_call: NA; cdr3_aa: CASSLLQGVAYEQYF; cdr3_nt: TGTGCCAGCAGCTTGTTACAGGGAGTTGCCTACGAGCAGTACTTC
v_call: TRBV5-6; clone_size: NA; cdr3_length: 16; j_call: TRBJ1-2; d_call: TRBD1; cdr3_aa: CASSIGQGRLSRGYTF; cdr3_nt: TGTGCCAGCAGCATAGGACAGGGGAGACTCTCTCGAGGCTACACCTTC
v_call: TRBV28; clone_size: NA; cdr3_length: 11; j_call: TRBJ2-1; d_call: NA; cdr3_aa: CASSLGGKQFF; cdr3_nt: TGTGCCAGCAGTTTGGGCGGGAAGCAGTTCTTC
v_call: TRBV29-1; clone_size: few; cdr3_length: 13; j_call: TRBJ2-1; d_call: NA; cdr3_aa: CSAQRLAIDEQFF; cdr3_nt: TGCAGCGCCCAACGGCTAGCAATCGATGAGCAGTTCTTC
v_call: TRBV11-2; clone_size: few; cdr3_length: 14; j_call: TRBJ2-3; d_call: NA; cdr3_aa: CASSLSQGMDTQYF; cdr3_nt: TGTGCCAGCAGCTTAAGTCAGGGGATGGATACGCAGTATTTT
v_call: TRBV7-2; clone_size: NA; cdr3_length: 15; j_call: TRBJ2-7; d_call: TRBD2; cdr3_aa: CASSLASGASYEQYF; cdr3_nt: TGTGCCAGCAGCTTGGCTAGCGGTGCCTCCTACGAGCAGTACTTC